This T cell receptor beta chain appears in the sequencing data of a study of blood T cell repertoires in COVID-19. About the study: Acute-phase and convalescent COVID-19 samples originated in the United States, Italy and Spain. PBMCs, B-cell-depleted T cells, or T cells were the source of the cDNA or gDNA that made up the material.

The sample holds a few counts of this clone. As originally analysed: Reference gene primer amplification in the assay estimated nucleated cell counts. Measured with immunoSEQ multiplex PCR; TCRdb has only the in-frame clones, and not every one. D and trimming come from the DNA, and the V and J calls and clone size come from that table. The sample has about 170,000 clones; about 83% are singletons. This CDR3 comprises 15 residues. Sequencing used peripheral blood. The clonotype comes from a woman at least 80 years old with acute or convalescent COVID-19. The chain carries TRBV21-1 and TRBJ1-1; no DNA check was done on the table's D call, TRBD1. TRBV21-1 constitutes a pseudogene. The CDR3 nucleotides read TGTGCCAGCAGCAAAGGCGGCAGGGTGAGCACTGAAGCTTTCTTT. It translates to CASSKGGRVSTEAFF.